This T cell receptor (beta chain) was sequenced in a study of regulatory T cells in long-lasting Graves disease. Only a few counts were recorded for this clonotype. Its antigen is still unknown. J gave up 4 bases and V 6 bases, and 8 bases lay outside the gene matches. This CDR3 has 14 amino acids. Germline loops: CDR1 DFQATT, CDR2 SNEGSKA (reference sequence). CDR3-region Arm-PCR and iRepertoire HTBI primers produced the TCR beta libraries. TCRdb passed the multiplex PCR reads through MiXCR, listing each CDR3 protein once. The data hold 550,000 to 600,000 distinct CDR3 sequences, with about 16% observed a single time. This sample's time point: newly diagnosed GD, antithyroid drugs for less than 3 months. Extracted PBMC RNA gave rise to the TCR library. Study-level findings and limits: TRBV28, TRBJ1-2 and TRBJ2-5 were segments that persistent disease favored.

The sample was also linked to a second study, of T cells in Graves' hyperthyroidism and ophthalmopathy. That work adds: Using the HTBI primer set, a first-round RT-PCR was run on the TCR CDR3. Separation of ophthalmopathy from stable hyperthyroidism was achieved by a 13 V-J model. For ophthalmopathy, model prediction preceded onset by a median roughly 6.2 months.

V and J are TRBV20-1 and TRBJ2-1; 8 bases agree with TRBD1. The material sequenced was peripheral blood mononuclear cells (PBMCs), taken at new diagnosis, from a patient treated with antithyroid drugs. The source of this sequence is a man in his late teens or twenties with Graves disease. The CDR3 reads CSATGQGLYNEQFF. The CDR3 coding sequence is TGCAGTGCGACAGGACAGGGCCTTTACAATGAGCAGTTCTTC.